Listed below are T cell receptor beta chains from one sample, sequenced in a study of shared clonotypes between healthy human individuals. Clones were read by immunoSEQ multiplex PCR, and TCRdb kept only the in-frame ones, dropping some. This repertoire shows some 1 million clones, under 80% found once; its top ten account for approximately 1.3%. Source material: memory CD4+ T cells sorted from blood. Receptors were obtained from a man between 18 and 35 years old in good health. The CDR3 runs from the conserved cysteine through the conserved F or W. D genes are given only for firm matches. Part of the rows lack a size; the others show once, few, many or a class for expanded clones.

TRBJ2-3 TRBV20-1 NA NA CSASLADTQYF TGCAGTGCTAGTCTGGCAGATACGCAGTATTTT
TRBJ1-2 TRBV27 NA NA CASRPGTDDIYGYTF TGTGCCAGCAGACCCGGGACGGATGATATCTATGGCTACACCTTC
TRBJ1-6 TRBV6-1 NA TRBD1 CASRGGQGRSPLHF TGTGCCAGCAGGGGGGGACAGGGACGTTCACCCCTCCACTTT
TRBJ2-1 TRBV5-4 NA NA CASSWVTSGLNEQFF TGTGCCAGCAGCTGGGTGACTAGTGGGCTCAATGAGCAGTTCTTC
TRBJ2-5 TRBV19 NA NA CASSPALKETQYF TGTGCCAGTAGTCCCGCTTTGAAAGAGACCCAGTACTTC
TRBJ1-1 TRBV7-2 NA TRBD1 CASSPITGGGTEAFF TGTGCCAGCAGCCCAATCACAGGGGGCGGCACTGAAGCTTTCTTT
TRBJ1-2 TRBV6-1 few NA CATEGTLYGYTF TGTGCCACGGAGGGGACTTTGTATGGCTACACCTTC
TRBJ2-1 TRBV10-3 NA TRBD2 CAISEGTSGDEQFF TGTGCCATCAGTGAGGGGACTAGCGGTGATGAGCAGTTCTTC
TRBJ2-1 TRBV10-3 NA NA CASQRGSYNEQFF TGTGCCAGTCAGCGCGGCTCCTACAATGAGCAGTTCTTC
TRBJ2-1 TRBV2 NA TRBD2 CASTREEGKSDEQFF TGTGCCAGCACTCGGGAGGAGGGAAAGAGCGATGAGCAGTTCTTC
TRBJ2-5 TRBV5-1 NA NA CASSSGETQYF TGCGCCAGCAGCTCCGGGGAGACCCAGTACTTC
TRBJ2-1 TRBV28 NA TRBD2 CASSFERGGRYNEQFF TGTGCCAGCAGTTTCGAGCGGGGGGGCAGGTACAATGAGCAGTTCTTC
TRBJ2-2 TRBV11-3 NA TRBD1 CASSSQRGRKVGELFF TGTGCCAGCAGCTCTCAGAGGGGGCGGAAAGTCGGGGAGCTGTTTTTT
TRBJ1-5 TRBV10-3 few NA CAISESSAQPQHF TGTGCCATCAGTGAGTCTTCGGCTCAGCCCCAGCATTTT
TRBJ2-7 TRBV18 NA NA CASSPPAGVSYEQYF TGTGCCAGCTCACCACCAGCAGGGGTTTCCTACGAGCAGTACTTC
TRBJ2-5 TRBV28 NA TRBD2 CASRTSGGQETQYF TGTGCCAGTCGGACTAGCGGGGGCCAAGAGACCCAGTACTTC
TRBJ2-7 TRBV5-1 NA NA CASSLDAGPYEQYF TGCGCCAGCAGCTTGGATGCGGGGCCCTACGAGCAGTACTTC
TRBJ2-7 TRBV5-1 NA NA CASSPEGGSYEQYF TGCGCCAGCAGCCCGGAGGGGGGGTCGTACGAGCAGTACTTC
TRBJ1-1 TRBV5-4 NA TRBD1 CASSGGTEMNTEAFF TGTGCCAGCAGCGGCGGGACAGAGATGAACACTGAAGCTTTCTTT
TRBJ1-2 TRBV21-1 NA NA CASSKSDGYTF TGTGCCAGCAGCAAATCCGATGGCTACACCTTC
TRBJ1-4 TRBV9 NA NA CASSVGGSNNEKLFF TGTGCCAGCAGCGTTGGGGGATCGAATAATGAAAAACTGTTTTTT
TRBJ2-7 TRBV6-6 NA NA CASSYTRQSYEQYF TGTGCCAGCAGTTACACGAGACAGAGCTACGAGCAGTACTTC
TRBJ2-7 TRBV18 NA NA CASSPAGTAEYEQYF TGTGCCAGCTCACCGGCCGGGACGGCTGAATACGAGCAGTACTTC
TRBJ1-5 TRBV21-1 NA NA CASSKDRRQGVQPQHF TGTGCCAGCAGCAAAGATAGGAGACAGGGGGTTCAGCCCCAGCATTTT
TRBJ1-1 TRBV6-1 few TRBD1 CASSEGGKGASGTEAFF TGTGCCAGCAGTGAAGGGGGAAAGGGGGCGTCTGGGACTGAAGCTTTCTTT
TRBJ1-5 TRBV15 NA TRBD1 CATSRGTGSGQPQHF TGTGCCACCAGCAGAGGGACAGGGTCTGGCCAGCCCCAGCATTTT